This T cell receptor beta chain was recorded in a study of OX40 agonist ivuxolimab in advanced cancers. About the research overall: Ivuxolimab, an antibody acting as an agonist of OX40 (CD134), was used to treat patients. Hepatocellular carcinoma, melanoma, renal cell or head and neck cancer was diagnosed in the dose-escalation patients.

Here immunoSEQ multiplex PCR was the method, and the copy in TCRdb shows in-frame clones only, minus some. This sample has around 140,000 clones, with roughly 91% found just once. As concerns this clone: The antigen remains undetermined.

The trim removed 7 bases at V and 4 bases at J, leaving 13 bases unmatched. Germline V CDR1 and CDR2: MNHEY, SVGAGI. This CDR3 has 15 residues. Study observations and caveats: Determination of antigen specificity was not performed for the expanded peripheral T cells.

Sequenced here: CD4+ or CD8+ T cells sorted from blood, sampled in a trial of the OX40 agonist ivuxolimab. The clonotype originates from an adult with an advanced solid tumor such as melanoma, head and neck, liver or kidney cancer. The chain recombines TRBV6-5 with TRBJ2-7; 7 bases agree with TRBD2. The CDR3 loop reads CASTLDWRERYEQYF. DNA for the CDR3: TGTGCCAGCACCCTTGACTGGCGGGAGCGGTACGAGCAGTACTTC.